What follows are 14 T cell receptor beta chains derived from one specimen sequenced in a study of blood T cell repertoires in COVID-19. The data were produced by immunoSEQ multiplex PCR, yet TCRdb's version contains in-frame clones alone and is incomplete. The table records around 140,000 clones, about 87% of them present only once. Source material: peripheral blood. The receptors here all came from a man aged 50-60 years with acute or convalescent COVID-19.

V and J are TRBV11-3 and TRBJ2-2, with D perhaps TRBD1 (6 bases). Looked up from germline, CDR1 is SGHNT and CDR2 is YENEEA. V lost 4 bases, J lost 2 bases, and 11 bases lay in between. The CDR3 is made up of 15 amino acids. CDR3 amino acids: CASSSWTDNTGELFF. CDR3 sequence (DNA): TGTGCCAGCAGCTCGTGGACAGACAACACCGGGGAGCTGTTTTTT. The full variable domain, its missing parts supplied by reference TRBV11-3 and TRBJ2-2, is EAGVVQSPRYKIIEKKQPVAFWCNPISGHNTLYWYLQNLGQGPELLIRYENEEAVDDSQLPKDRFSAERLKGVDSTLKIQPAELGDSAVYLCASSSWTDNTGELFFGEGSRLTVL.

This clone was recorded a few times. The chain links TRBV28 to TRBJ1-1, with D possibly TRBD1 on 5 matching bases. Germline-derived CDR1 and CDR2 are MDHEN and SYDVKM. The ends were cut back, 7 bases at V and 5 bases at J, with 11 bases in the middle. There are 12 residues in the CDR3. CDR3 region: CASTIRGTEAFF. The CDR3 nucleotides read TGTGCCAGCACCATTAGGGGTACTGAAGCTTTCTTT.

This chain joins TRBV11-2 and TRBJ1-2; D unresolved. The CDR3 sequence is 13 residues long. From germline, CDR1 is SGHAT and CDR2 FQNNGV. The ends were cut back, 5 bases at V and 5 bases at J, with 12 bases in the middle. The CDR3, as DNA: TGTGCCAGCAGCGTATCGGGGATTTATGGCTACACCTTC. Translation: CASSVSGIYGYTF.

The V and J genes are TRBV18 and TRBJ1-1; D is possibly TRBD1 (5 bases). The germline CDR1 and CDR2 sequences are KGHSH and LQKENI. The CDR3 spans 13 residues. With 2 bases removed from V and 5 bases from J, the gap between germline ends came to 9 bases. CDR3 in amino acids: CASSPNRMTEAFF. CDR3 coding DNA: TGTGCCAGCTCACCAAACAGGATGACTGAAGCTTTCTTT.

This chain uses TRBV7-9 with TRBJ1-2; D is perhaps TRBD1 (6 bases). The CDR3 extends over 11 amino acids. The germline V gene has CDR1 SEHNR and CDR2 FQNEAQ (reference sequence). The V gene lost 1 base and the J gene lost 12 bases, with 9 bases spanning the gap. The CDR3 protein is CASSLGTGNTF. CDR3 sequence (DNA): TGTGCCAGCAGCTTAGGTACAGGGAACACCTTC.

The V and J genes are TRBV5-1 and TRBJ2-3, with a possible D match to TRBD2 (5 bases). Trimming left V 3 bases short and J 1 base short, with 12 bases between. The CDR3 covers 15 residues. Germline V lookup: CDR1 SGHRS, CDR2 YFSETQ. In DNA, the CDR3 is TGCGCCAGCAGCTACGGGCGTAGCGGCACAGATACGCAGTATTTT. Amino acids: CASSYGRSGTDTQYF.

This chain uses TRBV6-4 with TRBJ1-2, with D uncertain. Germline loops: CDR1 MRHNA, CDR2 SNTAGT. The CDR3 covers 14 residues. V was cut by 3 bases and J by 3 bases, with 11 bases left in between. CDR3 DNA: TGTGCCAGCAGTGAAGACTTCTCCGACTATGGCTACACCTTC. As protein: CASSEDFSDYGYTF.

This clone appeared once. The chain couples TRBV2 to TRBJ1-1; D is unresolved. Per the germline V gene, CDR1 is SNHLY and CDR2 is FYNNEI. The CDR3 has 12 residues. V was cut by 6 bases and J by 4 bases, with 9 bases left in between. The CDR3 nucleotides read TGTGCCAGCAGGAACCGGGGCACTGAAGCTTTCTTT. As protein: CASRNRGTEAFF.

The chain recombines TRBV29-1 with TRBJ1-4, with D possibly matching TRBD1 (6 bases). CDR1 SQVTM and CDR2 ANQGSEA come from the germline V gene. This CDR3 region has 13 residues. The ends were cut back, 6 bases at V and 4 bases at J, with 12 bases in the middle. The CDR3 region is CSVRNRVNEKLFF. The DNA for the CDR3 is TGCAGCGTAAGAAACAGGGTTAATGAAAAACTGTTTTTT. The entire variable domain, with the rest obtained from reference TRBV29-1 and TRBJ1-4, is as follows: SAVISQKPSRDICQRGTSLTIQCQVDSQVTMMFWYRQQPGQSLTLIATANQGSEATYESGFVIDKFPISRPNLTFSTLTVSNMSPEDSSIYLCSVRNRVNEKLFFGSGTQLSVL.

The V call is TRBV29-1, the J call TRBJ1-1; weak D call: TRBD1 (6 bases). The CDR3 consists of 12 residues. Trimming pared 2 bases from V and 7 bases from J, leaving 11 bases between. CDR1 is SQVTM, CDR2 ANQGSEA, per germline. In DNA form, the CDR3 reads TGCAGCGTTGAAAGGGGGGGACATGAAGCTTTCTTT. Its protein product is CSVERGGHEAFF.

J is TRBJ2-7 and V is TRBV6-1; 9 bases are a match to TRBD1. Trimming took 2 bases from V and 3 from J; bases not matched to a gene: 2. Germline-derived CDR1 and CDR2 are MNHNS and SASEGT. This CDR3 has 14 residues. This CDR3 is CASSEQTGGYEQYF. The CDR3 nucleotides read TGTGCCAGCAGTGAACAGACAGGGGGCTACGAGCAGTACTTC.

The rearrangement links TRBV10-1 to TRBJ2-1; 12 bases are a match to TRBD2. The V gene's germline CDR1 is WNHNN and CDR2 SYGVQD (reference sequence). V lost 1 base, J lost 2 bases, and 0 bases stayed unmatched. The CDR3 has 16 residues. In DNA, the CDR3 is TGCGCCAGCAGTGAGTGGACTAGCGGGACCTACAATGAGCAGTTCTTC. This sequence encodes CASSEWTSGTYNEQFF.

The J gene is TRBJ2-1, the V gene TRBV7-2; 10 bases are shared with TRBD2. CDR3 length: 15 residues. Germline loops: CDR1 SGHTA, CDR2 FQGNSA. Germline trimming cut 2 bases from V and 7 bases from J; bases unmatched to any gene: 5. CDR3 protein: CASSLWDSGRNEQFF. The DNA for the CDR3 is TGTGCCAGCAGCTTATGGGATAGCGGGAGGAATGAGCAGTTCTTC.

The V call is TRBV7-2, the J call TRBJ2-5; 11 bases align to TRBD2. This CDR3 contains 15 residues. The V gene end was trimmed by 5 bases and the J gene end by 4 bases; junction bases not matched to a gene: 6. CDR1 and CDR2 from the germline V gene are SGHTA and FQGNSA. The CDR3 spells CASSRGSGRVETQYF. Here the CDR3 DNA reads TGTGCCAGCAGCCGGGGTAGCGGGAGGGTAGAGACCCAGTACTTC.